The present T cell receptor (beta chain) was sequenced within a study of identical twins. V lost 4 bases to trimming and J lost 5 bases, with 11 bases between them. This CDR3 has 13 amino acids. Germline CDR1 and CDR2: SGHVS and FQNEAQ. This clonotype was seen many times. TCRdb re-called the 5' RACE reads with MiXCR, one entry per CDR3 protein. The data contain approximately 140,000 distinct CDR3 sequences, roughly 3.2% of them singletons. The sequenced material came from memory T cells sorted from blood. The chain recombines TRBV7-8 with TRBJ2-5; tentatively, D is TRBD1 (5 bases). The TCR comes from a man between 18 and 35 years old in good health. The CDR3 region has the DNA TGTGCCAGCAGCTCAGGGTTAAGGGAGACCCAGTACTTC. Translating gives CASSSGLRETQYF.